These 26 T cell receptor beta chains were sequenced from one sample in a study of T cell responses to AZD1222 COVID-19 vaccine. This table comes from immunoSEQ multiplex PCR, and its TCRdb copy is limited to in-frame clones, with some not included. The table has under 140,000 clones, about 94% seen once. The material was peripheral blood, obtained 28 days after the second AZD1222 dose. Receptors were obtained from an adult who received the AZD1222 COVID-19 vaccine.

The chain is built from TRBV28 and TRBJ1-4; TRBD1 might be the D (5 bases). CDR3 size: 17 residues. Germline loops: CDR1 MDHEN, CDR2 SYDVKM. V shed 5 bases and J shed 0 bases, with 16 bases lying between them. The CDR3 is CASSTPRVTATNEKLFF. The DNA of the CDR3 is TGTGCCAGCAGTACCCCCAGGGTCACCGCAACTAATGAAAAACTGTTTTTT.

J is TRBJ1-1 and V is TRBV27, with D possibly being TRBD1 (5 bases). Looked up from germline, CDR1 is MNHEY and CDR2 is SMNVEV (reference sequence). V was shortened by 7 bases and J by 10 bases, with 19 bases between the two germline ends. CDR3 size: 13 residues. The CDR3: CASIALSSGTAFF. DNA of the CDR3: TGTGCCAGCATTGCCCTCTCCTCAGGGACAGCTTTCTTT.

The chain joins TRBV6-5 to TRBJ1-4; TRBD1 matches 8 bases. Germline V gene data show CDR1 as MNHEY and CDR2 as SVGAGI. J lost 4 bases, V lost 5 bases, and 6 bases had no gene match. The CDR3 loop spans 15 amino acids. DNA for the CDR3: TGTGCCAGCAGTAACCCGACAGGGGATAATGAAAAACTGTTTTTT. This gives the protein CASSNPTGDNEKLFF.

This CDR3 reads CASSEAGFRGNTIYF. CDR3 sequence (DNA): TGTGCCAGCAGTGAAGCGGGTTTCCGGGGAAACACCATATATTTT. The chain couples TRBV6-1 to TRBJ1-3, with D unclear. The CDR3 contains 15 residues. V dropped 0 bases and J dropped 4 bases, with 10 bases sitting between them. Germline assignment: CDR1 MNHNS and CDR2 SASEGT.

The chain uses TRBV7-9 and TRBJ1-4; D uncertain. Between the trimmed V and J ends, which lost 4 bases and 8 bases, there was a span of 11 bases. Per the germline V gene, CDR1 is SEHNR and CDR2 is FQNEAQ (reference sequence). The CDR3 spans 13 residues. In nucleotides, the CDR3 is TGTGCCAGCAGCTCCGGAGCTGGGGAAAAACTGTTTTTT. This encodes CASSSGAGEKLFF.

The chain recombines TRBV12-3 or TRBV12-4 with TRBJ2-3; either TRBD1 or TRBD2 may supply D (5 bases each). V was cut by 8 bases and J by 4 bases, with 10 bases left in between. This CDR3 is 12 amino acids long. This CDR3 reads CASGTYADTQYF. CDR3 nucleotide sequence: TGTGCCAGCGGGACGTACGCAGATACGCAGTATTTT.

This clone was counted once. The gene calls are TRBV6-5 and TRBJ1-1; 9 bases are a match to TRBD1. Trimming took 7 bases from V and 5 from J; bases not matched to a gene: 5. CDR1 is MNHEY and CDR2 is SVGAGI in the germline V gene. This CDR3 comprises 13 residues. CDR3 coding DNA: TGTGCCAGCATTTTACAGGGGGCTACTGAAGCTTTCTTT. It yields the protein CASILQGATEAFF.

The V and J genes are TRBV19 and TRBJ1-5, with a tentative D call TRBD1 (6 bases). CDR3 length: 13 residues. Germline V gives CDR1 LNHDA, CDR2 SQIVND (reference sequence). V was cut by 3 bases and J by 6 bases, with 9 bases left in between. CDR3 loop: CASSMTGSQPQHF. In DNA form, the CDR3 reads TGTGCCAGTAGTATGACAGGATCTCAGCCCCAGCATTTT. Combining the CDR3 with reference TRBV19 and TRBJ1-5 gives the whole variable domain DGGITQSPKYLFRKEGQNVTLSCEQNLNHDAMYWYRQDPGQGLRLIYYSQIVNDFQKGDIAEGYSVSREKKESFPLTVTSAQKNPTAFYLCASSMTGSQPQHFGDGTRLSIL.

V gene TRBV6-5 combines with J gene TRBJ1-1, with D possibly TRBD1 on 6 matching bases. V was clipped by 6 bases and J by 3 bases, with 11 bases between them. CDR3 length: 13 residues. Germline CDR1 reads MNHEY; CDR2 reads SVGAGI. The CDR3 loop reads CASSGQGHTEAFF. DNA of the CDR3: TGTGCCAGCAGCGGCCAGGGGCACACTGAAGCTTTCTTT.

The chain links TRBV6-5 to TRBJ1-1; 9 bases are a match to TRBD1. The CDR3 contains 13 residues. V lost 4 bases to trimming and J lost 11 bases; unmatched junction nucleotides: 8. Germline lookup yields CDR1 MNHEY and CDR2 SVGAGI. The DNA for the CDR3 is TGTGCCAGCAGTTTCTTAGACAGGGGGTTTGCTTTCTTT. This codes for CASSFLDRGFAFF.

V usage is TRBV12-5 and J usage is TRBJ2-1; possible D gene TRBD2, 6 bases. Germline CDR1 LGHNT, CDR2 FRNRAP. Trimming shortened V by 2 bases and J by 8 bases, and 16 bases separated the two germline ends. This CDR3 is 15 amino acids long. In DNA form, the CDR3 reads TGTGCTAGTGGTTTGTTTTGGGGAGGTAGGGATGAGCAGTTCTTC. Its protein product is CASGLFWGGRDEQFF.

This clone was recorded only once. The chain recombines TRBV5-1 with TRBJ2-3, with 12 bases that match TRBD2. J was trimmed by 5 bases and V by 4 bases; bases with no gene match: 5. CDR3 length: 15 residues. The germline V gene has CDR1 SGHRS and CDR2 YFSETQ. CDR3 amino acids: CASSRTSGAVDTQYF. The CDR3, as DNA: TGCGCCAGCAGCAGGACTAGCGGGGCGGTAGATACGCAGTATTTT.

The rearrangement uses TRBV5-1 and TRBJ1-4; a weak D match, TRBD1 (6 bases). CDR3 length equals 15 residues. CDR1 and CDR2 from the germline V gene are SGHRS and YFSETQ. V was clipped by 4 bases and J by 8 bases, with 18 bases between them. The CDR3 DNA reads TGCGCCAGCAGCACCTCTGGGGGCCTTCGGGAAAAACTGTTTTTT. It is translated as CASSTSGGLREKLFF.

The chain combines TRBV30 with TRBJ1-1; 7 bases fit TRBD1. The CDR3 sequence is 16 residues long. CDR1 is GTSNPN, CDR2 SVGIG, per germline (reference sequence). Trimming took 6 bases from V and 3 from J; bases not matched to a gene: 16. The CDR3 DNA reads as TGTGCCTGTCGGGGGTGGACAGGTCCTGAGGACACTGAAGCTTTCTTT. Its protein is CACRGWTGPEDTEAFF.

V is TRBV5-1 and J is TRBJ2-7, with TRBD1 as a possible D gene (6 bases). CDR3 length: 14 residues. Trimming pared 4 bases from V and 6 bases from J, leaving 17 bases between. Germline V lookup: CDR1 SGHRS, CDR2 YFSETQ. DNA of the CDR3: TGCGCCAGCAGCCCATCACAGGGTGGGGCCGAGCAGTACTTC. Translation gives CASSPSQGGAEQYF.

This rearrangement joins TRBV10-3 to TRBJ1-1; 9 positions match TRBD1. V lost 5 bases, J lost 1 base, and 5 bases stayed unmatched. Germline V gene lookup returns CDR1 ENHRY and CDR2 SYGVKD. This CDR3 has 15 amino acids. The CDR3 DNA follows: TGTGCCATCAGTCGTACAGGGGGCGAGAACACTGAAGCTTTCTTT. Translated: CAISRTGGENTEAFF.

Notes on this clone: The sample holds other DNA sequences that translate to the same CDR3. This chain uses TRBV6-5 with TRBJ1-5; D is undetermined. Between the trimmed V and J ends, which lost 0 bases and 0 bases, there was a span of 6 bases. The length of the CDR3 is 15 residues. Germline-derived CDR1 and CDR2 are MNHEY and SVGAGI. The CDR3 region is CASSYSAPSNQPQHF. The CDR3 bases are TGTGCCAGCAGTTACTCCGCCCCTAGCAATCAGCCCCAGCATTTT.

The V and J genes are TRBV10-2 and TRBJ1-1; TRBD1 matches 7 bases. Germline V gene lookup returns CDR1 WSHSY and CDR2 SAAADI. This CDR3 is built from 17 residues. After removal of 6 bases from V and 4 bases from J, the junction contained 17 bases not matched to a gene. CDR3 nucleotides: TGCGCCAGCAGCTCAGGGGGTCCTGCCACGTTGGGCACTGAAGCTTTCTTT. It yields the protein CASSSGGPATLGTEAFF.

This rearrangement joins TRBV28 to TRBJ2-7; D is unresolved. Germline V lookup: CDR1 MDHEN, CDR2 SYDVKM. The CDR3 runs to 12 residues. V shed 2 bases and J shed 2 bases, with 4 bases lying between them. CDR3: CASSLQAYEQYF. CDR3 sequence (DNA): TGTGCCAGCAGTTTACAGGCCTACGAGCAGTACTTC.

The chain employs TRBV5-1 and TRBJ1-1, with D uncertain. Per germline, CDR1 SGHRS and CDR2 YFSETQ. CDR3 length equals 14 residues. V was pared by 0 bases and J by 1 base, with 7 bases between. CDR3 amino acids: CASSLGPSNTEAFF. The CDR3 nucleotides read TGCGCCAGCAGCTTGGGGCCCTCGAACACTGAAGCTTTCTTT.

The sample holds one count of this clone. This chain connects TRBV7-9 to TRBJ2-2; 9 nucleotides match TRBD2. The CDR3 spans 16 residues. Germline V CDR1 and CDR2: SEHNR, FQNEAQ (reference sequence). V was pared by 5 bases and J by 4 bases, with 8 bases of the junction left unmatched. The CDR3 region is CASSLLAGDITGELFF. DNA for the CDR3: TGTGCCAGCAGCCTATTAGCGGGAGATATCACCGGGGAGCTGTTTTTT.

A single count supports this clone. The chain joins TRBV5-1 to TRBJ2-5; D tentatively fits TRBD1 or TRBD2 (5 bases each). CDR3 length equals 17 residues. The V end lost 3 bases, the J end lost 4 bases, and 22 bases lay between the germline ends. Germline-derived CDR1 and CDR2 are SGHRS and YFSETQ. Here the CDR3 reads CASSSRDGGFRSETQYF. Here the CDR3 DNA reads TGCGCCAGCAGCTCCAGGGACGGCGGATTTCGTTCAGAGACCCAGTACTTC.

The chain carries TRBV6-5 and TRBJ2-7; D call uncertain. Trimming stripped 1 base from V and 2 bases from J, with 12 bases between. Looked up from germline, CDR1 is MNHEY and CDR2 is SVGAGI. There are 15 residues in the CDR3. The CDR3 loop is CASSYWRPATYEQYF. The CDR3 nucleotides are TGTGCCAGCAGTTACTGGCGTCCGGCTACCTACGAGCAGTACTTC.

V gene TRBV27 combines with J gene TRBJ2-7; 10 bases map to TRBD2. CDR1 and CDR2 from the germline V gene are MNHEY and SMNVEV (reference sequence). The V gene end was trimmed by 2 bases and the J gene end by 1 base; junction bases not matched to a gene: 11. The length of the CDR3 is 18 residues. In nucleotides, the CDR3 is TGTGCCAGCAGTTTACCCGGGCTAGCGGGAGCGGGATCCTACGAGCAGTACTTC. It translates to CASSLPGLAGAGSYEQYF.

V usage is TRBV5-1 and J usage is TRBJ2-1; D is uncertain. Trimming took off 0 bases at V and 5 bases at J, with 9 bases between the two ends. The germline V gene encodes CDR1 SGHRS and CDR2 YFSETQ. This CDR3 is built from 14 residues. The CDR3 DNA reads as TGCGCCAGCAGCTTGGTAGTTGGCAACAATGAGCAGTTCTTC. Its protein is CASSLVVGNNEQFF.

The rearrangement links TRBV3-1 (or the pseudogene TRBV3-2) to TRBJ2-1; 14 bases agree with TRBD2. This CDR3 spans 14 amino acids. Per germline, CDR1 LGHDT and CDR2 YNNKEL (reference sequence). V lost 5 bases, J lost 16 bases, and 10 bases stayed unmatched. The CDR3 sequence: CASSWTSGGPNRFF. Written as DNA, the CDR3 is TGTGCCAGCAGCTGGACTAGCGGGGGGCCGAATCGATTCTTC.